This TCR beta chain is from a study of T cells in Graves' hyperthyroidism and ophthalmopathy. The germline V gene has CDR1 SNHLY and CDR2 FYNNEI. The CDR3 consists of 13 residues. With V trimmed by 6 bases and J by 3 bases, 4 bases remained unmatched. Points from the study as a whole: From stable hyperthyroidism, ophthalmopathy was set apart by a 13 V-J model. Most expanded thyroid clonotypes above 0.001 recurred in blood.

TCR beta CDR3 region amplification was performed from RNA transcripts. Primed by the HTBI set, a first-round RT-PCR was run on the TCR CDR3. In TCRdb, the multiplex PCR reads were re-called with MiXCR into one record per CDR3 protein. The sample lists hundreds of thousands of distinct CDR3 sequences, less than 45% seen once, with roughly 7.2% in the top ten. This clonotype has at least ten counts. As yet, its antigen is unknown. Exclusion of patients followed from uncontrolled infection, other autoimmune disease, pregnancy or lactation. The diagnostic basis comprised clinical symptoms, serum thyroxine and TRAb, thyroid ultrasound and orbital computed tomography.

This clonotype was obtained from an adult man with Graves' disease, either hyperthyroidism or ophthalmopathy (not recorded which). The V call is TRBV2, the J call TRBJ1-1, with 7 bases matching TRBD1. Sequencing used peripheral blood or thyroid tissue (not recorded which). The CDR3 region is CASRQGEDTEAFF. The CDR3 nucleotides read TGTGCCAGCAGGCAGGGGGAGGACACTGAAGCTTTCTTT.